Presented here are 20 T cell receptor beta chains from one specimen sequenced in a study of PD-1 blockade in classical Hodgkin lymphoma. Measured with immunoSEQ multiplex PCR; TCRdb has only the in-frame clones, and not every one. Seen here are some 21,000 clones, approximately 74% observed once, and the top ten hold about 22%. All trial patients relapsed after autologous stem cell transplantation. This sample comprised peripheral blood mononuclear cells (PBMCs), obtained at baseline. These receptors were collected from a human donor with classical Hodgkin lymphoma.

The V gene is TRBV29-1, the J gene TRBJ2-2, with D hard to call. The CDR3 loop spans 13 amino acids. The V gene lost 4 bases and the J gene lost 2 bases, with 8 bases spanning the gap. CDR1 and CDR2 (germline): SQVTM, ANQGSEA. DNA of the CDR3: TGCAGCGTTGCGACACCTAACACCGGGGAGCTGTTTTTT. Translated, it gives CSVATPNTGELFF.

V and J are TRBV11-2 and TRBJ1-1; D unclear. This CDR3 region has 13 residues. Germline-derived CDR1 and CDR2 are SGHAT and FQNNGV. The V gene lost 1 base and the J gene lost 1 base, with 4 bases spanning the gap. The CDR3 nucleotides read TGTGCCAGCAGCTTAGGCAAGAACACTGAAGCTTTCTTT. Translated: CASSLGKNTEAFF.

The chain uses TRBV10-3 and TRBJ1-2; possibly TRBD1 for D (6 bases). V lost 3 bases and J 4 bases, leaving 12 bases between the germline ends. The CDR3 covers 14 residues. Germline-derived CDR1 and CDR2 are ENHRY and SYGVKD. For the CDR3, the DNA is TGTGCCATCAGTGAATCCCGGGACACCTATGGCTACACCTTC. Translated, it gives CAISESRDTYGYTF.

This clone has more than one count but fewer than ten. V gene TRBV10-1 combines with J gene TRBJ2-1; 8 nucleotides line up with TRBD2. Germline V lookup: CDR1 WNHNN, CDR2 SYGVQD (reference sequence). The CDR3 spans 16 residues. J lost 3 bases, V lost 1 base, and 5 bases had no gene match. The DNA for the CDR3 is TGCGCCAGCAGTGAGTTGGTAGCGGGACGCTACAATGAGCAGTTCTTC. Translating it yields CASSELVAGRYNEQFF.

This clone showed up just a few times. The chain recombines TRBV4-3 with TRBJ2-7; D unclear. This CDR3 spans 14 amino acids. Germline V CDR1 and CDR2: LGHNA, YSLEER. Deletions cut 2 bases from V and 0 bases from J, with 8 bases between. The CDR3: CASSQWTRSYEQYF. CDR3 nucleotide sequence: TGCGCCAGCAGCCAATGGACGCGCTCCTACGAGCAGTACTTC.

The chain couples TRBV28 to TRBJ2-3; D may be TRBD2 (5 bases). Trimming stripped 6 bases from V and 3 bases from J, with 10 bases between. The CDR3 is made up of 13 amino acids. Germline values: CDR1 MDHEN, CDR2 SYDVKM. Written as DNA, the CDR3 is TGTGCCAGCAGGGCGGGCGGAACAGATACGCAGTATTTT. Translation gives CASRAGGTDTQYF.

This clone was recorded at least ten times. The rearrangement links TRBV4-3 to TRBJ2-3; 9 bases line up with TRBD2. Germline CDR1 and CDR2: LGHNA and YSLEER. V lost 2 bases to trimming and J lost 8 bases; unmatched junction nucleotides: 5. The CDR3 totals 14 residues. DNA of the CDR3: TGCGCCAGCAGCCAATGGACTAGCGATCCTACGCAGTATTTT. Translated, it gives CASSQWTSDPTQYF.

The V gene is TRBV27, the J gene TRBJ1-1; D gene unclear. V lost 5 bases and J 7 bases, leaving 11 bases between the germline ends. CDR3 length equals 12 residues. Germline V gene sequence: CDR1 MNHEY, CDR2 SMNVEV (reference sequence). Here the CDR3 reads CASSQPGNEAFF. CDR3 DNA: TGTGCCAGCAGTCAGCCGGGGAATGAAGCTTTCTTT.

This chain links TRBV7-2 with TRBJ2-7; 8 nucleotides line up with TRBD1. CDR1 SGHTA and CDR2 FQGNSA come from the germline V gene. The CDR3 runs to 15 residues. J gave up 0 bases and V 6 bases, and 7 bases lay outside the gene matches. CDR3 region: CASSYSGTGSYEQYF. CDR3 coding DNA: TGTGCCAGCAGTTACTCCGGGACAGGCTCCTACGAGCAGTACTTC.

This clone has just one count. The chain is built from TRBV5-1 and TRBJ1-4, with a possible D match to TRBD1 (5 bases). V lost 0 bases and J 8 bases, leaving 17 bases between the germline ends. This CDR3 has 16 amino acids. CDR1 and CDR2 (germline): SGHRS, YFSETQ. Written as DNA, the CDR3 is TGCGCCAGCAGCTTGGCCGGGGCAGGGAAGAACGAAAAACTGTTTTTT. Encoded protein: CASSLAGAGKNEKLFF.

The chain has TRBV28 and TRBJ1-1; TRBD1 aligns across 10 bases. In germline, CDR1 is MDHEN, CDR2 SYDVKM. V lost 6 bases and J lost 6; bases outside the gene matches: 7. The CDR3 runs to 14 residues. As DNA, the CDR3 is TGTGCCAGCAGCCCGACAGGGGGCGCGGCTGAAGCTTTCTTT. This translates into CASSPTGGAAEAFF. Variable domain in full (rest from reference TRBV28 and TRBJ1-1): DVKVTQSSRYLVKRTGEKVFLECVQDMDHENMFWYRQDPGLGLRLIYFSYDVKMKEKGDIPEGYSVSREKKERFSLILESASTNQTSMYLCASSPTGGAAEAFFGQGTRLTVV.

The chain has TRBV13 and TRBJ1-2; 7 bases map to TRBD1. After removal of 4 bases from V and 6 bases from J, the junction contained 11 bases not matched to a gene. CDR1 and CDR2 from the germline V gene are PRHDT and FYEKMQ (reference sequence). CDR3 length: 15 residues. In DNA form, the CDR3 reads TGTGCCAGCAGCTATGACAGGGCGGCCTCGGATGGCTACACCTTC. Amino acids: CASSYDRAASDGYTF.

This clone was observed a handful of times. The rearrangement joins TRBV18 to TRBJ1-6, with 7 nucleotides matching TRBD1. Losses at the gene ends were 1 base for V and 8 bases for J; bases not matched to a gene: 5. Germline V gives CDR1 KGHSH, CDR2 LQKENI. This CDR3 contains 15 residues. DNA for the CDR3: TGTGCCAGCTCACCACGGGGGACAGCAGATTCACCCCTCCACTTT. Translating gives CASSPRGTADSPLHF.

This clone rates as medium-sized. This chain connects TRBV4-1 to TRBJ1-3, with D hard to call. Germline V gives CDR1 MGHRA, CDR2 YSYEKL. V was trimmed by 1 base and J by 2 bases, leaving 12 bases between them. The CDR3 is made up of 16 amino acids. This CDR3 is CASSQVGLEPGNTIYF. The CDR3 nucleotides read TGCGCCAGCAGCCAAGTGGGATTAGAACCTGGAAACACCATATATTTT.

The chain recombines TRBV7-2 with TRBJ2-7; D possibly corresponds to TRBD2 (5 bases). V was pared by 3 bases and J by 2 bases, with 17 bases between. This CDR3 is 16 amino acids long. Germline CDR1 reads SGHTA; CDR2 reads FQGNSA. The CDR3 loop reads CASSFPVTGNTYEQYF. The CDR3 bases are TGTGCCAGCAGCTTCCCGGTCACGGGAAACACCTACGAGCAGTACTTC.

The gene calls are TRBV5-1 and TRBJ1-1, with a possible D match to TRBD1 (6 bases). Trimming took 4 bases from V and 3 from J, leaving 16 bases between them. CDR3 size: 15 residues. Germline V gene sequence: CDR1 SGHRS, CDR2 YFSETQ. The CDR3 spells CASSPLQGGDTEAFF. In nucleotides, the CDR3 is TGCGCCAGCAGCCCTCTTCAAGGGGGAGACACTGAAGCTTTCTTT.

This rearrangement joins TRBV15 to TRBJ1-6, with TRBD1 identical over 7 bases. CDR3 length: 19 amino acids. With 0 bases clipped from V and 7 bases from J, the junction kept 15 bases outside the gene matches. Germline V gene lookup returns CDR1 LNHNV and CDR2 YYDKDF (reference sequence). CDR3 loop: CATSRDMTGYGERNSPLHF. The CDR3 region has the DNA TGTGCCACCAGCAGAGATATGACAGGGTACGGGGAACGAAATTCACCCCTCCACTTT.

V is TRBV7-9 and J is TRBJ1-5; D unresolved. V dropped 3 bases and J dropped 7 bases, with 7 bases sitting between them. The germline V gene encodes CDR1 SEHNR and CDR2 FQNEAQ (reference sequence). The CDR3 extends over 12 amino acids. The CDR3 DNA is TGTGCCAGCAGCTTCGGAGAACAGCCCCAGCATTTT. It yields the protein CASSFGEQPQHF.

The chain carries TRBV21-1 and TRBJ1-4; the listed D gene, TRBD1, was not tested against the DNA. TRBV21-1 constitutes a pseudogene. The CDR3 consists of 19 residues. CDR3 loop: CASSKRPGTGQGPDEKLFF. CDR3 nucleotide sequence: TGTGCCAGCAGCAAACGTCCCGGGACAGGGCAGGGGCCCGATGAAAAACTGTTTTTT.

The sample holds one count of this clone. The chain carries TRBV6-1 and TRBJ1-4; unclear D gene. V lost 8 bases to trimming and J lost 0 bases, with 10 bases between them. Germline V gene sequence: CDR1 MNHNS, CDR2 SASEGT. The CDR3 sequence is 14 residues long. CDR3: CASLMFATNEKLFF. CDR3 sequence (DNA): TGTGCCAGCCTCATGTTTGCAACTAATGAAAAACTGTTTTTT.